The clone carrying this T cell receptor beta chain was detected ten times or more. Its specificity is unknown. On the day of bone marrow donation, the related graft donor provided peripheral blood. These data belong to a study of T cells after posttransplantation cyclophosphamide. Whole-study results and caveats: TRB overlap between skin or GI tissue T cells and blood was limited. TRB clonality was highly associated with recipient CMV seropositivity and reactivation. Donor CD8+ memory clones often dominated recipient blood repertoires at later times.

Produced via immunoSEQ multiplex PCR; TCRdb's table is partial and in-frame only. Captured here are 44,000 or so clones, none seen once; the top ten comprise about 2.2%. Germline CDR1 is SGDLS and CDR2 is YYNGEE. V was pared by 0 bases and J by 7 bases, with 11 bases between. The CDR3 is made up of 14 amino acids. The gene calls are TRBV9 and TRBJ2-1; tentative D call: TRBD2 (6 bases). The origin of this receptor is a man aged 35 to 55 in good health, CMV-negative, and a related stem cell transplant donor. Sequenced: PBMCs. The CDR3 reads CASSVEGGMNEQFF. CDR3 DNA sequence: TGTGCCAGCAGCGTAGAAGGCGGGATGAATGAGCAGTTCTTC.